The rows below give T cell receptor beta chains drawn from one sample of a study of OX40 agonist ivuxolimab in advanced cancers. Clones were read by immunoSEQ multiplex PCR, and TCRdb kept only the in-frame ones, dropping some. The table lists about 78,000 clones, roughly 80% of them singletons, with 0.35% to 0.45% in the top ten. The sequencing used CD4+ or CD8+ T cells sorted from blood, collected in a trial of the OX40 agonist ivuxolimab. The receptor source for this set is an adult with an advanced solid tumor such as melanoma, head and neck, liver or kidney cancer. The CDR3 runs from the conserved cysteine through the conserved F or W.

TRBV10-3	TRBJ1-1	CAIRESEGGPRDTEAFF
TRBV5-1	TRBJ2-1	CASSWPLDHVNEQFF
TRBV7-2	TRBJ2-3	CASSRGLAADTQYF
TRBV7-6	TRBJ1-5	CASSLEPDQPQHF
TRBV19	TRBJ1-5	CASSIGGLLNQPQHF
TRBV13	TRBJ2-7	CASSLGTPASGRDYEQYF
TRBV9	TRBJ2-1	CASSVLGSYYNEQFF
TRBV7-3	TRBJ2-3	CASSFGRDTDTQYF
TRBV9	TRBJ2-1	CASSVGTSGRAAGEQFF
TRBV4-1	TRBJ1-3	CASSQVLSGNTIYF
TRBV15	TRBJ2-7	CATSRVSHIRYEQYF
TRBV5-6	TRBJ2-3	CASSFSRDRVGTDTQYF
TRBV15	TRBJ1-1	CATSRGNRGKDTEAFF
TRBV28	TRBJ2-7	CASSPRGTGGREQYF
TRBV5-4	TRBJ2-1	CASSAPIYNEQFF
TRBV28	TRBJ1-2	CAGGVRLGGYTF
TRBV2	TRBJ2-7	CASSDAPSYEQYF
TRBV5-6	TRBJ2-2	CASSSLGDTGELFF
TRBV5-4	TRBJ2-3	CASSPPSGTSGIGGPDTQYF
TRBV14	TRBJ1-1	CASSQVSGTEAFF
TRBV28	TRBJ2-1	CASSLSGRAVFF
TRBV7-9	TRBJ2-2	CASTRRNGELFF
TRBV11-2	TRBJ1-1	CASSFDRVNTEAFF
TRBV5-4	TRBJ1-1	CASSKGQGPEAFF
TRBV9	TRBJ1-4	CASSAQGRTNEKLFF
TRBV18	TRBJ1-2	CASSPSGMGDYGYTF
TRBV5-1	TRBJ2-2	CASSHPGPRGTGELFF
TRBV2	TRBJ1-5	CASSESHGGLYSNQPQHF
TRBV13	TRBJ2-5	CASSDLPRGETQYF
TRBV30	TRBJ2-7	CAWSVRQGNEQYF
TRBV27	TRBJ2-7	CASSTIAGGPREQYF
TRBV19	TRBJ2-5	CATRQGVETQYF
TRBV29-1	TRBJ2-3	CSDRQATSGRTDTQYF
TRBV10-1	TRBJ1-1	CASREDANTEAFF
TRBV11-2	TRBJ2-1	CASSPRLAGNNEQFF
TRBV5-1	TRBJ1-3	CASSRPGGNTIYF
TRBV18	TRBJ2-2	CASSPLWQTNTGELFF
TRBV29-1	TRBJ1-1	CSALRTGVTEAFF
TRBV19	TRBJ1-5	CASSIAKGTEYQPQHF
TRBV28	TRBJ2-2	CASSLPGELFF
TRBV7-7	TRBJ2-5	CASSQNPSGRETQYF
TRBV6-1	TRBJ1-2	CASSERRTGRDYGYTF
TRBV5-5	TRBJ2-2	CASSTTGGNTGELFF
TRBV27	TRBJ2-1	CASSRVAVYNEQFF
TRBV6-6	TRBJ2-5	CASRGGLAGDETQYF
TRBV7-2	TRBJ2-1	CASSFSINSYNEQFF
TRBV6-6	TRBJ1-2	CASSFTGNNYGYTF
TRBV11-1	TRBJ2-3	CASSFSGSRTDTQYF
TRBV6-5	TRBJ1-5	CASRFRGDNQPQHF
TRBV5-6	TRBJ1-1	CASSLGPPSQTNTEAFF
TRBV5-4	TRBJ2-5	CASSGGDRVEETQYF
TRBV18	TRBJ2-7	CASSPRADGYEQYF